Listed below are T cell receptor beta chains from one sample, sequenced in a study of blood T cell repertoires in COVID-19. The table came from immunoSEQ multiplex PCR; TCRdb's copy has only in-frame clones and leaves some out. In the table there are approximately 210,000 clones, roughly nine tenths of which are singletons. The sequencing input was peripheral blood. These receptors were collected from a man aged 35-49 years with acute or convalescent COVID-19. CDR3s include the opening cysteine and the closing phenylalanine or tryptophan. The D gene is left open where the match is weak. Expanded clones are given a class, and other clones once, few, many or no size at all.

clone size: -
V gene: TRBV27
J gene: TRBJ2-3
D gene: -
CDR3 DNA: TGTGCCAGCAGCCCTCTCCAGGGAGGTTACACAGATACGCAGTATTTT
CDR3 protein: CASSPLQGGYTDTQYF

clone size: -
V gene: TRBV18
J gene: TRBJ1-2
D gene: -
CDR3 DNA: TGTGCCAGCTCACCACGGGCTGGGGACACCTATGGCTACACCTTC
CDR3 protein: CASSPRAGDTYGYTF

clone size: -
V gene: TRBV27
J gene: TRBJ2-1
D gene: -
CDR3 DNA: TGTGCCAGCAGGTCACGCCCGGGACTGTTTTACAATGAGCAGTTCTTC
CDR3 protein: CASRSRPGLFYNEQFF

clone size: -
V gene: TRBV6-5
J gene: TRBJ1-1
D gene: TRBD1
CDR3 DNA: TGTGCCAGCAGTCGCGCAGGGGGACGGCACACTGAAGCTTTCTTT
CDR3 protein: CASSRAGGRHTEAFF

clone size: -
V gene: TRBV5-1
J gene: TRBJ2-3
D gene: -
CDR3 DNA: TGCGCCAGCAGCGAGGGACTCACAGATACGCAGTATTTT
CDR3 protein: CASSEGLTDTQYF

clone size: -
V gene: TRBV7-2
J gene: TRBJ1-2
D gene: TRBD1
CDR3 DNA: TGTGCCAGCAGCTTAGCAGGGGGCTTTTATGGCTACACCTTC
CDR3 protein: CASSLAGGFYGYTF

clone size: -
V gene: TRBV6-2/TRBV6-3
J gene: TRBJ1-1
D gene: TRBD1
CDR3 DNA: TGTGCCAGCAGTGCGGGACAGGGATACCCGAACACTGAAGCTTTCTTT
CDR3 protein: CASSAGQGYPNTEAFF

clone size: -
V gene: TRBV21-1
J gene: TRBJ1-1
D gene: -
CDR3 DNA: TGTGCCAGCAGCCCCCGTCCGACAGGGAACACTGAAGCTTTCTTT
CDR3 protein: CASSPRPTGNTEAFF

clone size: -
V gene: TRBV5-6
J gene: TRBJ2-7
D gene: -
CDR3 DNA: TGTGCCAGCAGCTTCACCGGGGACTACGAGCAGTACTTC
CDR3 protein: CASSFTGDYEQYF

clone size: few
V gene: TRBV3-1/TRBV3-2
J gene: TRBJ2-1
D gene: TRBD2
CDR3 DNA: TGTGCCAGCAGCCAAGGAAGGGCTAGCGGGAGGCCCTACAATGAGCAGTTCTTC
CDR3 protein: CASSQGRASGRPYNEQFF

clone size: -
V gene: TRBV7-9
J gene: TRBJ1-1
D gene: TRBD1
CDR3 DNA: TGTGCCAGCAGCTTAAGTGGACAGGGTAGGAACACTGAAGCTTTCTTT
CDR3 protein: CASSLSGQGRNTEAFF

clone size: -
V gene: TRBV7-9
J gene: TRBJ1-1
D gene: -
CDR3 DNA: TGTGCCAGCAGCGGTATCAGGGACATGGGCACTGAAGCTTTCTTT
CDR3 protein: CASSGIRDMGTEAFF

clone size: -
V gene: TRBV3-1/TRBV3-2
J gene: TRBJ1-5
D gene: TRBD1
CDR3 DNA: TGTGCCAGCAGCGTAGGGACAGGGCGGAATCAGCCCCAGCATTTT
CDR3 protein: CASSVGTGRNQPQHF

clone size: -
V gene: TRBV10-3
J gene: TRBJ1-2
D gene: -
CDR3 DNA: TGTGCCATCAGTGAGGGCGGGGGATCTTATGGCTACACCTTC
CDR3 protein: CAISEGGGSYGYTF

clone size: -
V gene: TRBV6-5
J gene: TRBJ2-5
D gene: TRBD1
CDR3 DNA: TGTGCCAGCAGCGGACAGGTTCGGGAGACCCAGTACTTC
CDR3 protein: CASSGQVRETQYF

clone size: -
V gene: TRBV11-2
J gene: TRBJ2-1
D gene: -
CDR3 DNA: TGTGCCAGCAGCTTACAGGGCAGCTCCTACAATGAGCAGTTCTTC
CDR3 protein: CASSLQGSSYNEQFF

clone size: -
V gene: TRBV28
J gene: TRBJ1-5
D gene: TRBD1
CDR3 DNA: TGTGCCAGCAGTTCGCCCGAGGACAGGCTTAGCAATCAGCCCCAGCATTTT
CDR3 protein: CASSSPEDRLSNQPQHF

clone size: -
V gene: TRBV5-4
J gene: TRBJ1-1
D gene: -
CDR3 DNA: TGTGCCAGCAGCTTACAGGGTATCTGGGCCACTGAAGCTTTCTTT
CDR3 protein: CASSLQGIWATEAFF

clone size: -
V gene: TRBV5-6
J gene: TRBJ2-6
D gene: -
CDR3 DNA: TGTGCCAGCAGCCCCCCCGGCGACAGAGACTCTGGGGCCAACGTCCTGACTTTC
CDR3 protein: CASSPPGDRDSGANVLTF

clone size: -
V gene: TRBV19
J gene: TRBJ1-4
D gene: TRBD1
CDR3 DNA: TGTGCCAGTAGTGCCCGACAGGGCGGGAATGAAAAACTGTTTTTT
CDR3 protein: CASSARQGGNEKLFF

clone size: -
V gene: TRBV7-2
J gene: TRBJ2-7
D gene: -
CDR3 DNA: TGTGCCAGCAGCTTAACCCTCATAGCTTACGAGCAGTACTTC
CDR3 protein: CASSLTLIAYEQYF

clone size: once
V gene: TRBV7-2
J gene: TRBJ1-1
D gene: -
CDR3 DNA: TGTGCCAGCAGCTTAAAGGGGCTAGGCACTGAAGCTTTCTTT
CDR3 protein: CASSLKGLGTEAFF

clone size: -
V gene: TRBV28
J gene: TRBJ2-3
D gene: TRBD2
CDR3 DNA: TGTGCCAGCAGTTACCGGACTAGCGGGCCAGATACGCAGTATTTT
CDR3 protein: CASSYRTSGPDTQYF

clone size: once
V gene: TRBV7-2
J gene: TRBJ2-4
D gene: -
CDR3 DNA: TGTGCCAGCAGCTTTCGAGTAGGGGCGACGCTAGCCAAAAACATTCAGTACTTC
CDR3 protein: CASSFRVGATLAKNIQYF

clone size: -
V gene: TRBV3-1/TRBV3-2
J gene: TRBJ2-3
D gene: -
CDR3 DNA: TGTGCCAGCAGCCAATTTAGCGGAAGCACAGATACGCAGTATTTT
CDR3 protein: CASSQFSGSTDTQYF

clone size: -
V gene: TRBV24-1
J gene: TRBJ2-3
D gene: -
CDR3 DNA: TGTGCCACCAGTGATGCCCTCGGAGGTCCTAGCACAGATACGCAGTATTTT
CDR3 protein: CATSDALGGPSTDTQYF

clone size: -
V gene: TRBV7-8
J gene: TRBJ1-4
D gene: -
CDR3 DNA: TGTGCCAGCAGCTTAGTAGGCGACAGTCTTAATGAAAAACTGTTTTTT
CDR3 protein: CASSLVGDSLNEKLFF

clone size: -
V gene: TRBV4-2
J gene: TRBJ2-3
D gene: TRBD2
CDR3 DNA: TGTGCCAGCAGCCAAGGGCTCACTAGCGGGGGCCGCCCCACAGATACGCAGTATTTT
CDR3 protein: CASSQGLTSGGRPTDTQYF

clone size: -
V gene: TRBV5-4
J gene: TRBJ2-1
D gene: TRBD2
CDR3 DNA: TGTGCCAGCAGCTTGGGCAGCGGGGGGCCGCTCAATGAGCAGTTCTTC
CDR3 protein: CASSLGSGGPLNEQFF

clone size: -
V gene: TRBV4-1
J gene: TRBJ1-1
D gene: TRBD1
CDR3 DNA: TGCGCCAGCAGCCTGTGGACAGGGGGCGGGAGCACTGAAGCTTTCTTT
CDR3 protein: CASSLWTGGGSTEAFF

clone size: -
V gene: TRBV5-1
J gene: TRBJ1-5
D gene: -
CDR3 DNA: TGCGCCAGCAGCATCGAAGGTAGCCAGCCCCAGCATTTT
CDR3 protein: CASSIEGSQPQHF

clone size: -
V gene: TRBV18
J gene: TRBJ1-2
D gene: -
CDR3 DNA: TGTGCCAGCTCACCATCGGGGGTCCTCCGTAACCCATACACCTTC
CDR3 protein: CASSPSGVLRNPYTF

clone size: -
V gene: TRBV3-1/TRBV3-2
J gene: TRBJ2-3
D gene: TRBD2
CDR3 DNA: TGTGCCAGCTCTACCCTAGCGGGAGTCCCAGATACGCAGTATTTT
CDR3 protein: CASSTLAGVPDTQYF

clone size: -
V gene: TRBV28
J gene: TRBJ1-1
D gene: -
CDR3 DNA: TGTGCCAGCAGTGGAAGGGGGACGGGGAACACTGAAGCTTTCTTT
CDR3 protein: CASSGRGTGNTEAFF

clone size: -
V gene: TRBV5-1
J gene: TRBJ2-1
D gene: -
CDR3 DNA: TGCGCCAGCAGCTCGGGACTTTTTCCCTACAATGAGCAGTTCTTC
CDR3 protein: CASSSGLFPYNEQFF

clone size: once
V gene: TRBV19
J gene: TRBJ2-3
D gene: TRBD2
CDR3 DNA: TGTGCCAGTAGTATAATAGGGCGGGAGGGCACAGATACGCAGTATTTT
CDR3 protein: CASSIIGREGTDTQYF

clone size: -
V gene: TRBV30
J gene: TRBJ2-1
D gene: -
CDR3 DNA: TGTGCCTGGGATCTAGATGCTCCCCCCAATGAGCAGTTCTTC
CDR3 protein: CAWDLDAPPNEQFF

clone size: -
V gene: TRBV4-2
J gene: TRBJ2-2
D gene: TRBD2
CDR3 DNA: TGTGCCAGCAGCCATGGGCTAGCGGGAGGCTTGTCCGGGGAGCTGTTTTTT
CDR3 protein: CASSHGLAGGLSGELFF

clone size: -
V gene: TRBV28
J gene: TRBJ1-2
D gene: TRBD1
CDR3 DNA: TGTGCCAGCAGTTTATACGGACAGGGAAGGAATGGCTACACCTTC
CDR3 protein: CASSLYGQGRNGYTF

clone size: few
V gene: TRBV27
J gene: TRBJ1-5
D gene: -
CDR3 DNA: TGTGCCAGCAGTTCCCGCAGGGAGGGACAGCCCCAGCATTTT
CDR3 protein: CASSSRREGQPQHF

clone size: -
V gene: TRBV6-6
J gene: TRBJ2-7
D gene: TRBD1
CDR3 DNA: TGTGCCAGCAGTTACTCGGGGCAGGGGGAGTCCTACGAGCAGTACTTC
CDR3 protein: CASSYSGQGESYEQYF